This T cell receptor (beta chain) is drawn from a study of T cell responses to AZD1222 COVID-19 vaccine. Generated by immunoSEQ multiplex PCR, the TCRdb table keeps only in-frame clones and is missing some. The data contain 120,000 to 150,000 clones, approximately 86% of them singletons. As to this clone: Its antigen is currently unknown.

General study findings and limits: Recipients of AZD1222 seropositive at baseline numbered only 6 or 7. Donor demographics were predominantly white British with a female majority; clonal diversity may be underestimated. Breadth and depth of Spike-specific TCRs rose after two AZD1222 doses.

J lost 4 bases, V lost 6 bases, and 5 bases had no gene match. This CDR3 spans 14 amino acids. CDR1 and CDR2 (germline): MDHEN, SYDVKM. This specimen consisted of peripheral blood, obtained 28 days after the second AZD1222 dose. This chain joins TRBV28 and TRBJ2-1; 8 bases fit TRBD1. This TCR was recovered from an adult who received the AZD1222 COVID-19 vaccine. In DNA form, the CDR3 reads TGTGCCAGCAGCCCAGGGGGCCTTTACAATGAGCAGTTCTTC. It yields the protein CASSPGGLYNEQFF.